Shown below are 4 T cell receptor beta chains from a single sample sequenced in a study of shared T cell receptors in the human thymus. Sequenced by immunoSEQ multiplex PCR; TCRdb stores in-frame clones only, minus some. The sample contains some 700,000 clones, 85% to 90% of which appear only once. This same sample was also part of a study on human thymus T cells.

The sequencing input was thymocytes. These receptors came from a boy younger than two with a congenital heart defect.

This sequence joins TRBV7-9 and TRBJ1-5; perhaps TRBD1 as D (6 bases). Germline CDR1 SEHNR, CDR2 FQNEAQ (reference sequence). V lost 2 bases and J lost 6, with 17 bases in between. The CDR3 contains 16 residues. The CDR3 sequence: CASSLYWGHVSQPQHF. CDR3 nucleotide sequence: TGTGCCAGCAGCTTATACTGGGGACATGTTTCTCAGCCCCAGCATTTT.

The chain joins TRBV12-5 to TRBJ1-4; no definite D call. The CDR3 spans 14 residues. Germline assignment: CDR1 LGHNT and CDR2 FRNRAP. V was trimmed by 1 base and J by 3 bases, leaving 6 bases between them. CDR3 residues: CASGLGESNEKLFF. The CDR3 DNA follows: TGTGCTAGTGGTTTGGGAGAATCTAATGAAAAACTGTTTTTT.

The chain joins TRBV13 to TRBJ2-7, with 7 bases that match TRBD2. Germline trimming cut 7 bases from V and 0 bases from J; bases unmatched to any gene: 15. CDR3 length: 17 residues. Germline V CDR1 and CDR2: PRHDT, FYEKMQ (reference sequence). The CDR3 protein is CASTGGSSGRSSYEQYF. The CDR3 DNA reads as TGTGCCAGCACCGGGGGGTCTAGCGGAAGGAGCTCCTACGAGCAGTACTTC.

The V and J genes are TRBV29-1 and TRBJ2-5, with D perhaps TRBD1 (6 bases). CDR1 and CDR2 from the germline V gene are SQVTM and ANQGSEA. This CDR3 spans 14 amino acids. The V end lost 4 bases, the J end lost 4 bases, and 16 bases lay between the germline ends. CDR3 in amino acids: CSVAGHRMRETQYF. The CDR3 DNA reads TGCAGCGTTGCGGGACACCGCATGAGAGAGACCCAGTACTTC.